This paragraph reports one T cell receptor beta chain. Antigen specificity is unknown. Profiling relied on immunoSEQ multiplex PCR, and the TCRdb table lists in-frame clones only, not all of them. Of roughly 100,000 clones listed, roughly 80% are singletons. This specimen belongs to a study of radiotherapy plus CTLA-4 blockade in lung cancer. Study conclusions and caveats: Per reports, early blood T cell clone dynamics, plus interferon-beta, forecast response most strongly.

This sequence originates from a human donor with non-small cell lung cancer that progressed on radiotherapy plus ipilimumab. This sample comprised peripheral blood, obtained from a patient treated with radiotherapy plus ipilimumab.

The CDR3 protein is CASSNSGRDTGELFF. The CDR3 coding sequence is TGCGCCAGCAGCAATAGCGGGAGGGACACCGGGGAGCTGTTTTTT. The chain employs TRBV5-1 and TRBJ2-2; 11 bases agree with TRBD2. From germline, CDR1 is SGHRS and CDR2 YFSETQ. The CDR3 has 15 amino acids. The ends lost 4 bases at V and 3 bases at J; junction bases unmatched: 2.